This TCR delta chain was observed in a study of human gamma delta and Vdelta1 T cells. Findings and limits, study-wide: Reportedly, Delta One T cells were polyclonal and broadly targeted acute myeloid leukemia.

TCRdb reran clone calling via CATT on the PCR reads. The table includes some 13,000 delta-chain clones, roughly 50% detected once. In germline, CDR1 is TSWWSYY, CDR2 QGS. Trimming shortened V by 0 bases and J by 6 bases, and 23 bases separated the two germline ends. The CDR3 totals 18 residues. A note on this clone: What it binds is not known.

The chain uses TRDV1 and TRDJ1; unclear D gene. The sequence came from a human donor in good health. Source material: Vdelta1 gamma-delta T cells from blood grown in culture (DOT cells). DNA for the CDR3: TGTGCTCTTGGGGAACTAGGCCCCTCCCGGTACGAACGCAATAAACTCATCTTT. Protein sequence: CALGELGPSRYERNKLIF.